Given below is one T cell receptor (beta chain) in context. The ends were cut back, 2 bases at V and 3 bases at J, with 6 bases in the middle. The CDR3 sequence is 13 residues long. Germline V gene lookup returns CDR1 SGHDN and CDR2 FVKESK. This entry is derived from a study of T cells in localized non-small cell lung cancer. Sequencing used immunoSEQ multiplex PCR; TCRdb keeps in-frame clones, though not all of them. The data hold about 40,000 clones, with more than 75% observed a single time. The rearrangement joins TRBV14 to TRBJ2-3, with D hard to call. This TCR was sampled from a man aged 18-55 years with stage I lung adenocarcinoma. This specimen consisted of peripheral blood, obtained before any cancer treatment. The CDR3 protein is CASSQFPTDTQYF. CDR3 nucleotide sequence: TGTGCCAGCAGCCAATTTCCTACAGATACGCAGTATTTT.